This section outlines one T cell receptor beta chain sequence together with its context. This clone was counted between two and nine times. Its antigen is still unknown. Base qualities are missing; no much larger clone stands one base away. The CDR3 regions of human TCRbeta chains were subjected to immunosequencing. The original methods were these. Repertoire TCRs were matched against a reference library of SARS-CoV-2-specific TCRs generated with the MIRA antigen-specificity platform. Breadth was defined as the fraction of unique TCRs that were SARS-CoV-2-associated. Depth was defined as the fraction of total T cells that were SARS-CoV-2-associated. Using the MIRA data, each spike-specific TCR was mapped to the spike region that the TCR reacts to and placed in a CD4 or CD8 class. Log10-transformed breadth and depth values were compared by one-way ANOVA with Sidak's multiple comparisons tests. In TCRdb, the immuneACCESS table is reduced to in-frame sequences with V and J assigned. These tables do not hold every clone; where another copy was compared, an unresolved V gene accounts for under half, and the others remain unexplained. V, J and clone size were drawn from that table, and D and trimming were deduced from the DNA. The sample table records 90,000 to 150,000 clones; roughly 88% of these occur just once. In total, the top ten clones hold 3% to 4% of the sample.

These data come from a study of T cell responses to AZD1222 COVID-19 vaccine (dated by TCRdb to the early 2020s). About the full investigation: AZD1222 recipients whose second dose came at about 4 weeks and those whose second dose came at about 12 weeks were combined into one group, since spike-specific TCR depth and breadth did not differ between the two schedules. Trial participants were enrolled by age into 18-55, 56-69 and 70-plus year subgroups, with about 150, 28 and 57 TCR-sequenced participants respectively. TCR sequencing covered some 250 trial participants: about 210 given two doses of AZD1222 and 26 given two doses of MenACWY control vaccine. Paper-wide results and their limitations: After two AZD1222 doses, spike-specific TCR breadth and depth were significantly higher than at day 0 and than in MenACWY recipients. Most participants were white British and females outnumbered males, and the authors suggested that clonal diversity may have been underestimated. In the small 56-69-year group, the increase in depth fell short of significance, most likely because of low power. Reportedly, almost half of the unique spike-specific TCRs recognized epitopes lying outside the regions that are mutated in the B.1.351 and B.1.1.7 variants. Conclusions about previously exposed vaccinees are limited, since just five to seven AZD1222 recipients were seropositive for SARS-CoV-2 at baseline. Because no day 14 peak-response samples were available, the repertoires could be characterized only after the peak T cell response. Vaccine-associated CD4 TCRs spanned the whole spike protein, with dominant responses in regions 160-218 and 743-854.

Its CDR3 holds 13 amino acids, cysteine through phenylalanine. Left in the record is the CDR3 DNA by itself, 39 bases read in frame from the first base. V is clipped by 7 bases and J by 4 bases, and the sequence between their germline boundaries is 11 bases long. For CDR1 and CDR2, the germline V gene (reference sequence) lists LNHDA and SQIVND. Read against the paper, the sample's time point label means: baseline before first vaccination. Samples from vaccinated people were obtained from the UK trials COV001 and COV002, which included a single-blind randomized controlled phase 2/3 trial of AZD1222 (ChAdOx1 nCoV-19) in healthy adults. Trial participant PBMC samples were collected at day 0 and day 28 after the second dose for TCRbeta chain sequencing.

The clonotype was recovered from an adult in good health. The chain joins TRBV19 to TRBJ1-3, with the identity of the D gene unclear. Source: peripheral blood, taken on day 0 of AZD1222 vaccination. The CDR3 has the sequence CASNSGMGNTIYF. The DNA sequence is as follows: TGTGCCAGTAATTCGGGGATGGGAAACACCATATATTTT.